This TCR beta chain was observed in a study of technical replicates of blood from a few donors. The assay was immunoSEQ multiplex PCR, and TCRdb's table has in-frame clones only and misses some. The sample includes approximately 85,000 clones, roughly 94% seen only once; the top ten take roughly 0.28%. The length of the CDR3 is 16 residues. The V segment lost 3 bases and the J segment 0 bases; nucleotides outside the gene matches: 5. CDR1 SGDLS and CDR2 YYNGEE come from the germline V gene. Sequenced sample: T cells isolated from PBMCs. This sequence originates from a human donor in good health. The rearrangement links TRBV9 to TRBJ2-3; TRBD2 matches 9 bases. CDR3 coding DNA: TGTGCCAGCAGCGAGCAGCGGGGGGTGAGCACAGATACGCAGTATTTT. Its translation is CASSEQRGVSTDTQYF.